This T cell receptor beta chain is from a study of beta chain features in type 1 diabetes. Study context: Sorted cells numbering around 110,000,000 were examined across all samples. Study conclusions and caveats: Sampled from patients, naive, central memory and Treg TCRB repertoires appeared more similar than those sampled from healthy donors.

Sequenced material consisted of expressed TCRB transcripts (all of the isolated RNA was reverse transcribed). Sequencing was performed with immunoSEQ multiplex PCR; in TCRdb, only in-frame clones are kept and a portion is missing. Counted here are about 410,000 clones, roughly 13% occurring once; the ten biggest clones make up less than 0.04%. The V end lost 6 bases, the J end lost 0 bases, and 9 bases lay between the germline ends. Germline assignment: CDR1 KGHSH and CDR2 LQKENI. This CDR3 spans 15 amino acids. Blood was collected once per donor into heparin, averaging roughly 120 mL. Purity (above 95%) was reached by all sorted populations. A few counts support this clone. Its antigen is unidentified.

The receptor was isolated from a man aged 25 to 40 in good health. Sample: naive CD4+ T cells from blood. The rearrangement joins TRBV18 to TRBJ1-6; unclear D gene. The CDR3 loop is CASSSLDSYNSPLHF. In DNA, the CDR3 is TGTGCCAGCTCTTCTCTAGACTCCTATAATTCACCCCTCCACTTT. Full variable domain (rest looked up from reference TRBV18 and TRBJ1-6): NAGVMQNPRHLVRRRGQEARLRCSPMKGHSHVYWYRQLPEEGLKFMVYLQKENIIDESGMPKERFSAEFPKEGPSILRIQQVVRGDSAAYFCASSSLDSYNSPLHFGNGTRLTVT.